This T cell receptor (beta chain) was sequenced during a study of glioma-infiltrating T cells after dendritic cell vaccination. As for the study in general: The vaccine used monocyte-derived dendritic cells pulsed overnight with autologous tumor lysate. Study outcomes and limitations: Higher pretreatment TIL content predicted longer progression-free time and survival.

A remark on this clone: What it binds is not known.

Method: immunoSEQ multiplex PCR; TCRdb's copy keeps in-frame clones and lacks some. The sample holds around 60,000 clones, around nine tenths seen once. Noted time point: after dendritic cell vaccination, including at tumor progression/relapse. CDR1 SGHNT and CDR2 YYREEE come from the germline V gene (reference sequence). The CDR3 has 14 amino acids. Trimming stripped 0 bases from V and 5 bases from J, with 11 bases between. The sequencing used blood, collected after dendritic cell vaccination. The chain carries TRBV5-4 and TRBJ2-5; weak D call: TRBD1 (6 bases). This receptor was taken from a human donor with glioblastoma. DNA for the CDR3: TGTGCCAGCAGCTTGGGAGCAACAGGGGAGACCCAGTACTTC. Its protein is CASSLGATGETQYF.